Each of the 11 T cell receptor beta chains below was sequenced from the same sample in a study of blood T cell repertoires in COVID-19. Only in-frame clones appear in the TCRdb table, and some are missing; sequencing was by immunoSEQ multiplex PCR. The data show 150,000 to 200,000 clones, 70% to 85% seen once. Sequencing input: peripheral blood. Receptors were obtained from a woman aged 30 to 39 with acute or convalescent COVID-19.

The chain links TRBV9 to TRBJ1-4; 12 bases are a match to TRBD1. The CDR3 length is 15 residues. Germline V gene data show CDR1 as SGDLS and CDR2 as YYNGEE. V shed 0 bases and J 8 bases; nucleotides not matched to a gene: 2. The DNA of the CDR3 is TGTGCCAGCAGCGTAGGGGACAGGGGGCGGGAAAAACTGTTTTTT. It is translated as CASSVGDRGREKLFF.

The chain uses TRBV27 and TRBJ2-1; the D gene is possibly TRBD2 (5 bases). The length of the CDR3 is 15 residues. Trimming cost V 8 bases and J 5 bases, with 19 bases left between them. Germline V gives CDR1 MNHEY, CDR2 SMNVEV (reference sequence). CDR3 residues: CASQTATSSHNEQFF. CDR3 DNA: TGTGCCAGCCAAACCGCTACTAGTTCCCACAATGAGCAGTTCTTC.

The chain links TRBV21-1 to TRBJ1-3. TRBV21-1 is a known pseudogene. The CDR3 has 21 amino acids. The CDR3 protein is CASSKGLAGPDRVYSGNTIYF. CDR3 coding DNA: TGTGCCAGCAGCAAAGGACTAGCGGGCCCCGACAGGGTCTACTCTGGAAACACCATATATTTT.

The V gene is TRBV27, the J gene TRBJ1-5; D is uncertain. The germline gives CDR1 MNHEY, CDR2 SMNVEV (reference sequence). The CDR3 loop spans 14 amino acids. Trimming stripped 3 bases from V and 6 bases from J, with 12 bases between. The CDR3 DNA sequence: TGTGCCAGCAGTTTTCGAGGGATGAGTCAGCCCCAGCATTTT. It translates to CASSFRGMSQPQHF.

This chain uses TRBV6-6 with TRBJ2-7; D is unclear. Germline V gene sequence: CDR1 MNHNY, CDR2 SVGAGI (reference sequence). Trimming pared 0 bases from V and 6 bases from J, leaving 12 bases between. The CDR3 sequence is 14 residues long. The CDR3 is CASSYSFPRREQYF. As DNA, the CDR3 is TGTGCCAGCAGTTACTCGTTTCCTAGGCGCGAGCAGTACTTC.

The chain has TRBV11-2 and TRBJ1-4, with 9 positions matching TRBD1. This CDR3 is built from 15 residues. CDR1 is SGHAT, CDR2 FQNNGV, per germline. Trimming took 3 bases from V and 8 from J; bases not matched to a gene: 7. CDR3 coding DNA: TGTGCCAGCAGCTTGGCGGGACAGGGAAGAGAAAAACTGTTTTTT. Its protein is CASSLAGQGREKLFF.

DNA for the CDR3: TGTGCCAGCAGTTATAGGGGGCCGAACACTGAAGCTTTCTTT. Amino acids: CASSYRGPNTEAFF. The rearrangement links TRBV6-5 to TRBJ1-1; 7 nucleotides agree with TRBD1. This CDR3 is built from 14 residues. Trimming took 3 bases from V and 1 from J; bases not matched to a gene: 2. From germline, CDR1 is MNHEY and CDR2 SVGAGI.

The V call is TRBV9, the J call TRBJ2-1, with no clear D. Germline V gene sequence: CDR1 SGDLS, CDR2 YYNGEE. The CDR3 is 15 residues long. Trimming cost V 0 bases and J 0 bases, with 7 bases left between them. The CDR3 here is CASSVDLSSYNEQFF. The CDR3 nucleotides read TGTGCCAGCAGCGTAGATTTGAGCTCCTACAATGAGCAGTTCTTC.

This clone was observed a few times. This sequence joins TRBV10-3 and TRBJ1-2; 7 bases agree with TRBD1. The CDR3 is 15 amino acids. Germline V CDR1 and CDR2: ENHRY, SYGVKD. The V gene end was trimmed by 0 bases and the J gene end by 3 bases; junction bases not matched to a gene: 4. CDR3 in DNA: TGTGCCATCAGTGAGTCGACAGGGACGGACTATGGCTACACCTTC. Translating gives CAISESTGTDYGYTF.

V is TRBV15 and J is TRBJ2-1; TRBD2 matches at 8 bases. CDR3 size: 16 residues. Germline V gene lookup returns CDR1 LNHNV and CDR2 YYDKDF (reference sequence). After removal of 3 bases from V and 4 bases from J, the junction contained 8 bases not matched to a gene. DNA of the CDR3: TGTGCCACCAGCAGGGGGGGAAGCGGGGGTTACAATGAGCAGTTCTTC. This gives the protein CATSRGGSGGYNEQFF.

J is TRBJ1-1 and V is TRBV28; D is possibly TRBD1 (6 bases). This CDR3 is built from 14 residues. The germline V gene encodes CDR1 MDHEN and CDR2 SYDVKM. V lost 10 bases and J lost 8, with 23 bases in between. The CDR3 region has the DNA TGTGCCATCATCCCCGGGACAATTGTTTCGGAAGCTTTCTTT. Translating it yields CAIIPGTIVSEAFF.